This TCR beta chain originates from a study of neurological immune-mediated disorders. Libraries used 2 million unsorted PBMCs kept frozen in RNAlater. This clonotype was observed many times. What it binds is unknown. Germline loops: CDR1 SGHTA, CDR2 FQGNSA. This CDR3 spans 13 amino acids. Trimming pared 8 bases from V and 5 bases from J, leaving 12 bases between. Over 170 million TCR-beta sequences from 15-18 subjects came out of each sequencing run. A single record per CDR3 protein comes from TCRdb applying MiXCR to the 5' RACE reads. The data show over 25,000 distinct CDR3 sequences, with around 10% seen just once and about 5.6% held by the top ten. Study-wide results and caveats: Expanded clones shared no CDR3 amino acid sequences across subjects, suggesting private repertoires in all groups. HTLV-1-associated myelopathy had the most TCR clonal expansion, and multiple sclerosis had the least, less than healthy controls.

This sequence was found in a woman aged 55-75 years in good health. Specimen: PBMCs. The V and J genes are TRBV7-2 and TRBJ2-2; D uncertain. The CDR3 DNA sequence: TGTGCCAGCCTACCCAGTACAACCGGGGAGCTGTTTTTT. It encodes CASLPSTTGELFF.